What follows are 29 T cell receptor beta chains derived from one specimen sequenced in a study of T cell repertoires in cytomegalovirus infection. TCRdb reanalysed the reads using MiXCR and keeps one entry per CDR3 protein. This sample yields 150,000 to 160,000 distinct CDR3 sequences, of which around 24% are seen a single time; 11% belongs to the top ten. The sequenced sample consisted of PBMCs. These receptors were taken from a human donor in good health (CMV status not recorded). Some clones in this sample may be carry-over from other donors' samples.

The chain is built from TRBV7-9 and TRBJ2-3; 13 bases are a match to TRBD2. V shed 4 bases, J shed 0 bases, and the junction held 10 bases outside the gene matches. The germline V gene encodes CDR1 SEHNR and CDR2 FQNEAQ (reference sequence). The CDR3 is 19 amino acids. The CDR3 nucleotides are TGTGCCAGCAGCTCGAGACTAGCGGGGGGTCTGATGAGCACAGATACGCAGTATTTT. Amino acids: CASSSRLAGGLMSTDTQYF.

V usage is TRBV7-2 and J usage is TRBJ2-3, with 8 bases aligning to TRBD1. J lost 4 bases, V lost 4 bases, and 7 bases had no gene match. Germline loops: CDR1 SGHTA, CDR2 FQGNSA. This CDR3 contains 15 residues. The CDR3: CASSSTGVGADTQYF. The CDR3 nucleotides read TGTGCCAGCAGCTCGACAGGGGTGGGGGCAGATACGCAGTATTTT.

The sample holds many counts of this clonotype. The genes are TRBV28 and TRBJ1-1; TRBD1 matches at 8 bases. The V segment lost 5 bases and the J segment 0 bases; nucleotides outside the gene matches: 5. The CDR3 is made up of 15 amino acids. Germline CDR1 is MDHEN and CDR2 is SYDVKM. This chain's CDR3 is CASSPSRGLNTEAFF. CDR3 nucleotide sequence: TGTGCCAGCAGTCCAAGCAGGGGGCTGAACACTGAAGCTTTCTTT. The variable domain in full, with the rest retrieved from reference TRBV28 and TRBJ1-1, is DVKVTQSSRYLVKRTGEKVFLECVQDMDHENMFWYRQDPGLGLRLIYFSYDVKMKEKGDIPEGYSVSREKKERFSLILESASTNQTSMYLCASSPSRGLNTEAFFGQGTRLTVV.

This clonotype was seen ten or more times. Here the CDR3 DNA reads TGTGCCAGCAGCCAGGCAGGCGTGAGTGGGACCCAGTACTTC. Translating gives CASSQAGVSGTQYF. The chain carries TRBV14 and TRBJ2-5; D remains unclear. Germline assignment: CDR1 SGHDN and CDR2 FVKESK. This CDR3 contains 14 residues. The V end lost 3 bases, the J end lost 7 bases, and 15 bases lay between the germline ends. The complete variable domain, with remaining parts taken from reference TRBV14 and TRBJ2-5, reads EAGVTQFPSHSVIEKGQTVTLRCDPISGHDNLYWYRRVMGKEIKFLLHFVKESKQDESGMPNNRFLAERTGGTYSTLKVQPAELEDSGVYFCASSQAGVSGTQYFGPGTRLLVL.

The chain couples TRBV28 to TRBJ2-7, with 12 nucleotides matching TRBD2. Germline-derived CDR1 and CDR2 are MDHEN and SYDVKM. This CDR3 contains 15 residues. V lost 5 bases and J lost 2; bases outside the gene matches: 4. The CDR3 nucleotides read TGTGCCAGCAGTCCTTCTAGCGGGAGGGCCTACGAGCAGTACTTC. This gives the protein CASSPSSGRAYEQYF. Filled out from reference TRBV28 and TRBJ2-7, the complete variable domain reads DVKVTQSSRYLVKRTGEKVFLECVQDMDHENMFWYRQDPGLGLRLIYFSYDVKMKEKGDIPEGYSVSREKKERFSLILESASTNQTSMYLCASSPSSGRAYEQYFGPGTRLTVT.

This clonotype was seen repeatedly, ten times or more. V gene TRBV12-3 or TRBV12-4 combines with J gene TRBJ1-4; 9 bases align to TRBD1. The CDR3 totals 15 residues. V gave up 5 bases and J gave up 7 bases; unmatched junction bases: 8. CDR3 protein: CASSPNTGGPEKLFF. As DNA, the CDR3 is TGTGCCAGCAGTCCGAATACAGGGGGCCCTGAAAAACTGTTTTTT.

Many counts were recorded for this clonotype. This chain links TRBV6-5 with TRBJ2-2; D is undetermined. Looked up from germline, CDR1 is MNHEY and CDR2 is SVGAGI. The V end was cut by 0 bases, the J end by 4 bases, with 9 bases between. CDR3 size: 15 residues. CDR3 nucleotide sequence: TGTGCCAGCAGTTACTCGTTCATGGGCACCGGGGAGCTGTTTTTT. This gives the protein CASSYSFMGTGELFF.

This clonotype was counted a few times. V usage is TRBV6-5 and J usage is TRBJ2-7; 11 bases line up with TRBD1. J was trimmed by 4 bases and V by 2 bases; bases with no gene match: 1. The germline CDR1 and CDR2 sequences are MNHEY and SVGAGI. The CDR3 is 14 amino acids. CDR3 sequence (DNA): TGTGCCAGCAGTTACGGACAGGGGGCGTACGAGCAGTACTTC. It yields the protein CASSYGQGAYEQYF.

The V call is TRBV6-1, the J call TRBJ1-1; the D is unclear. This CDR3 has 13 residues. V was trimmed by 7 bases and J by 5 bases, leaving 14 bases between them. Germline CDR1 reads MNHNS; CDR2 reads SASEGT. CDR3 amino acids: CASIVKGLTEAFF. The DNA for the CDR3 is TGTGCCAGCATTGTTAAGGGTTTAACTGAAGCTTTCTTT.

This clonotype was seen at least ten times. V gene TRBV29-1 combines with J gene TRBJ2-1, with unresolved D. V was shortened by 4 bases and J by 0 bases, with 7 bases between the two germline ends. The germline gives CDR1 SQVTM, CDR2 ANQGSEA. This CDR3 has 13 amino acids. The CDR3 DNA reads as TGCAGCGTTGTTCGTAGCTCCTACAATGAGCAGTTCTTC. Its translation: CSVVRSSYNEQFF.

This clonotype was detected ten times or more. This chain's CDR3 is CASSPGTGGTEAFF. The CDR3, as DNA: TGTGCCAGCAGCCCCGGGACAGGGGGCACTGAAGCTTTCTTT. The J gene is TRBJ1-1, the V gene TRBV6-1, with 11 bases identical to TRBD1. With 6 bases clipped from V and 4 bases from J, the junction kept 4 bases outside the gene matches. Germline V gene sequence: CDR1 MNHNS, CDR2 SASEGT. The CDR3 spans 14 residues.

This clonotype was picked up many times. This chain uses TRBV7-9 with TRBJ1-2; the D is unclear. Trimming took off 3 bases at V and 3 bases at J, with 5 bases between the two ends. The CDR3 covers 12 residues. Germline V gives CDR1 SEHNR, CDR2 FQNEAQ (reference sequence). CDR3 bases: TGTGCCAGCAGCTTGACGGACTATGGCTACACCTTC. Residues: CASSLTDYGYTF. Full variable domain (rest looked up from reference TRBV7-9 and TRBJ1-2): DTGVSQNPRHKITKRGQNVTFRCDPISEHNRLYWYRQTLGQGPEFLTYFQNEAQLEKSRLLSDRFSAERPKGSFSTLEIQRTEQGDSAMYLCASSLTDYGYTFGSGTRLTVV.

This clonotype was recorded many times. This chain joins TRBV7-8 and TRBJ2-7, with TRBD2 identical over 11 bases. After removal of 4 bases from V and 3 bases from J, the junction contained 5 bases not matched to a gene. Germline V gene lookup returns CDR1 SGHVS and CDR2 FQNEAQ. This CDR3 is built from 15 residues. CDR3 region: CASSSGLAEYYEQYF. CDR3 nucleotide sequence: TGTGCCAGCAGCTCGGGACTAGCGGAATACTACGAGCAGTACTTC.

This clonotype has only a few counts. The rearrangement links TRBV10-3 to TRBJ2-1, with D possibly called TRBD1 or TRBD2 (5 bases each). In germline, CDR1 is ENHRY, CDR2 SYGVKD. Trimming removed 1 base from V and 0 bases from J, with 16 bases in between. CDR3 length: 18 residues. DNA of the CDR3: TGTGCCATCAGTGAGTTACCCGGGACCCCGAGCTCCTACAATGAGCAGTTCTTC. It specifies CAISELPGTPSSYNEQFF.

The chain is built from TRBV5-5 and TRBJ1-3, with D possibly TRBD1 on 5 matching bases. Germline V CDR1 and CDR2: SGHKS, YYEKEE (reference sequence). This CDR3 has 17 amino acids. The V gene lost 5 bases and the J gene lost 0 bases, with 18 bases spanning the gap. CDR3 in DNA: TGTGCCAGCAGATTATTACCGGGACGGAACTCTGGAAACACCATATATTTT. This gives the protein CASRLLPGRNSGNTIYF.

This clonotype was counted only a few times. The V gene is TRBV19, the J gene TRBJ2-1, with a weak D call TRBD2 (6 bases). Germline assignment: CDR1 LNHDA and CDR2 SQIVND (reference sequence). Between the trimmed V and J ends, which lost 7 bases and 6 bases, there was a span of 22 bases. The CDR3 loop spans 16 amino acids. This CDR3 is CASIPEVGGTSNEQFF. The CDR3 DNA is TGTGCCAGTATCCCTGAGGTAGGCGGGACTTCCAATGAGCAGTTCTTC.

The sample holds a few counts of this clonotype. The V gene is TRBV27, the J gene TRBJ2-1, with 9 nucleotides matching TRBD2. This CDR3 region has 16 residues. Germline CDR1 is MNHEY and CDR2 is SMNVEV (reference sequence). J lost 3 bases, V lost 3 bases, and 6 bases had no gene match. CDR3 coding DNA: TGTGCCAGCAGTTTTCAGCGGGGGGCCGGCTACAATGAGCAGTTCTTC. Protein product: CASSFQRGAGYNEQFF.

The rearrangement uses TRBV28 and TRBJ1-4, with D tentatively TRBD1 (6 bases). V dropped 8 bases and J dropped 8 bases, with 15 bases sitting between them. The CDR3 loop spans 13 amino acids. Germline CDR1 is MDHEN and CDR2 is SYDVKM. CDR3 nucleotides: TGTGCCAGCGGGTACCTCAGGGGAGAAAAACTGTTTTTT. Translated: CASGYLRGEKLFF. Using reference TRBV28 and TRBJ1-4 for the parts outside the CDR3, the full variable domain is DVKVTQSSRYLVKRTGEKVFLECVQDMDHENMFWYRQDPGLGLRLIYFSYDVKMKEKGDIPEGYSVSREKKERFSLILESASTNQTSMYLCASGYLRGEKLFFGSGTQLSVL.

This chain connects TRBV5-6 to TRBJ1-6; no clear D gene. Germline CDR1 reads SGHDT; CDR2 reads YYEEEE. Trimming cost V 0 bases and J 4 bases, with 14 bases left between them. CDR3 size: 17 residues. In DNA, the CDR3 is TGTGCCAGCAGCTTGGGATCGGGCTTGGGGTATAATTCACCCCTCCACTTT. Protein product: CASSLGSGLGYNSPLHF.

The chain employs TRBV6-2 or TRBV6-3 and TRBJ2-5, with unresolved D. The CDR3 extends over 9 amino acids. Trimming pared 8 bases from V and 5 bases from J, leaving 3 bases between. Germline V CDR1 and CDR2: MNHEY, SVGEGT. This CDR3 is CASGETQYF. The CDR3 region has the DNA TGTGCCAGCGGGGAGACCCAGTACTTC.

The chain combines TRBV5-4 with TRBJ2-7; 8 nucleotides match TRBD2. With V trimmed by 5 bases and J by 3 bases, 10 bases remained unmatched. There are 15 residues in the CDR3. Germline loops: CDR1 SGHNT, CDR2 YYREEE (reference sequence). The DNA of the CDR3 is TGTGCCAGCAGTTCTAAGAGCGGGGGAGACTACGAGCAGTACTTC. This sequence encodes CASSSKSGGDYEQYF.

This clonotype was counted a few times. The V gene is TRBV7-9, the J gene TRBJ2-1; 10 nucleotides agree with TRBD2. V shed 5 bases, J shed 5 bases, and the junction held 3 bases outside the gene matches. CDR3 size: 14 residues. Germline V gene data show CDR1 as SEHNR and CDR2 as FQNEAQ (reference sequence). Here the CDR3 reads CASSRGLADNEQFF. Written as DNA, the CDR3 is TGTGCCAGCAGCCGTGGACTAGCGGACAATGAGCAGTTCTTC.

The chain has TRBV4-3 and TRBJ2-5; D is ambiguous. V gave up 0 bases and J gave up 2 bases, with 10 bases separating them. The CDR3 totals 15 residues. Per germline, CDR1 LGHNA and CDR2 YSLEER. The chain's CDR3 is CASSQDADEQETQYF. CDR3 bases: TGCGCCAGCAGCCAAGATGCCGACGAACAAGAGACCCAGTACTTC.

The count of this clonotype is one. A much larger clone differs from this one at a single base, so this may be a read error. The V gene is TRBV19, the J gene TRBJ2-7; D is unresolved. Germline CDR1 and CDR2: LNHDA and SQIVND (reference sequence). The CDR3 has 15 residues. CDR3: CASSIGTTGEIERYF. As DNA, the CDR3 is TGTGCCAGTAGTATTGGAACAACCGGCGAGATCGAGCGGTACTTC.

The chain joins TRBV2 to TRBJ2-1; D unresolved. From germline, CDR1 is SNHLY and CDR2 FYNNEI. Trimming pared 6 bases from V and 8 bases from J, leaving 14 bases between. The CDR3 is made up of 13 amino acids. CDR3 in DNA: TGTGCCAGCAGAGTCAGAGTTTGGGATGAGCAGTTCTTC. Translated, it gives CASRVRVWDEQFF. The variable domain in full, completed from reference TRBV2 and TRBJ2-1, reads EPEVTQTPSHQVTQMGQEVILRCVPISNHLYFYWYRQILGQKVEFLVSFYNNEISEKSEIFDDQFSVERPDGSNFTLKIRSTKLEDSAMYFCASRVRVWDEQFFGPGTRLTVL.

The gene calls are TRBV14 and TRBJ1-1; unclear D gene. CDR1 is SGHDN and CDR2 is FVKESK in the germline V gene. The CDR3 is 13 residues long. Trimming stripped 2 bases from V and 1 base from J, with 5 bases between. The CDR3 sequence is CASSQQRNTEAFF. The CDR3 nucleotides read TGTGCCAGCAGCCAACAGCGGAACACTGAAGCTTTCTTT.

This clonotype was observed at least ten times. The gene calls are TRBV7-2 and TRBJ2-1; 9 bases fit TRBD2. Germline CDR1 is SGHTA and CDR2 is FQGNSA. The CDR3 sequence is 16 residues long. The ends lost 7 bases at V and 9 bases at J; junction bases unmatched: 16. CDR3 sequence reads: CASTRGRGGGEAEQFF. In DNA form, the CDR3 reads TGTGCCAGCACCCGAGGGCGGGGGGGCGGTGAGGCTGAGCAGTTCTTC.

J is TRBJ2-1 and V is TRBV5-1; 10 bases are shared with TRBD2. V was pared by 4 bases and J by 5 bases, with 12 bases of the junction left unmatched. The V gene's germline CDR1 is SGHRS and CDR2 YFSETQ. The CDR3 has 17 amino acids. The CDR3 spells CASSPGLAGGRNNEQFF. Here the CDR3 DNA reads TGCGCCAGCAGCCCTGGGTTAGCGGGGGGCCGGAACAATGAGCAGTTCTTC. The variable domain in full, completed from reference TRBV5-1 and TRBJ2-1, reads KAGVTQTPRYLIKTRGQQVTLSCSPISGHRSVSWYQQTPGQGLQFLFEYFSETQRNKGNFPGRFSGRQFSNSRSEMNVSTLELGDSALYLCASSPGLAGGRNNEQFFGPGTRLTVL.

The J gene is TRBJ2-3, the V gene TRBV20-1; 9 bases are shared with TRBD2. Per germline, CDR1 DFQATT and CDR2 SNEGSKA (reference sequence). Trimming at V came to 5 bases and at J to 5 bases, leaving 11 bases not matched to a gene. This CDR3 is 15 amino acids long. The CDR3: CSAGFAGGLQDTQYF. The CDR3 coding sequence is TGCAGTGCTGGCTTTGCGGGAGGGCTTCAAGATACGCAGTATTTT.